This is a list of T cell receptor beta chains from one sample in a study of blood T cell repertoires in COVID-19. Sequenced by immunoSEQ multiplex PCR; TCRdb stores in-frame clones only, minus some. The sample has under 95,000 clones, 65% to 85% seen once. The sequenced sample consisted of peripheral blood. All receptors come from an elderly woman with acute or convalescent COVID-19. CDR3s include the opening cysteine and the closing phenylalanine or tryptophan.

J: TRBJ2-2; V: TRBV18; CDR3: CASSPGGAGELFF
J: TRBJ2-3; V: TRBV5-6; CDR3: CASSLRLAGGDTQYF
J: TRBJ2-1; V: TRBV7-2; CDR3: CASSLADRVNYNEQFF
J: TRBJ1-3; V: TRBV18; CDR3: CASSPDRGSGNTIYF
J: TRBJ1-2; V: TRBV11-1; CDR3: CASSPGSGHGYTF
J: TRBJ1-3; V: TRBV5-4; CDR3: CASRHREAGNTIYF
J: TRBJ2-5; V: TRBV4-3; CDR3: CASSQDSGASQETQYF
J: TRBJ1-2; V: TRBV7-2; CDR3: CASSSGQLYGYTF
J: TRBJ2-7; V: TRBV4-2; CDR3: CASSQLRDDEQYF
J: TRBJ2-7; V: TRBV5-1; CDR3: CASSFDRGLYEQYF
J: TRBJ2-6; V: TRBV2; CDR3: CASSAGQGAGANVLTF
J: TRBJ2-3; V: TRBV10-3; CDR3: CAISEGIAAVISSTDTQYF
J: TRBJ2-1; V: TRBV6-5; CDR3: CASSNSGEQFF
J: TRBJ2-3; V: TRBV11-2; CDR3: CASSLSGGQDTQYF
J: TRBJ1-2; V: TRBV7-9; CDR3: CASSLAGNDYGYTF
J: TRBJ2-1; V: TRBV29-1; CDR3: CSVDRASDNEQFF
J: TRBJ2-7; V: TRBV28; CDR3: CASSTGTGGQEQYF
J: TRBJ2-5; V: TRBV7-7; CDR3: CASSRDSQETQYF
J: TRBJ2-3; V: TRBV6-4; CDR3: CASSDTGSNTDTQYF
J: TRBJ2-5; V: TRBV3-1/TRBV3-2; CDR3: CASSQEWGGERETQYF
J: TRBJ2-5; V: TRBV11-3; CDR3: CASSQRGSETQYF
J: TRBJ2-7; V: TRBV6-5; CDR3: CASSLQGSAYEQYF
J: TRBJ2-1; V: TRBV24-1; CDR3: CATSDPTPLINRASYNEQFF
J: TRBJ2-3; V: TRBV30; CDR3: CAWATGYETDTQYF
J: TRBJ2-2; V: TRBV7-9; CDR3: CASSRDSTYTGELFF
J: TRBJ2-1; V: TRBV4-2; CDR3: CASSQGKASGLNEQFF
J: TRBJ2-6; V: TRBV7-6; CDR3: CASSPTGNTGANVLTF
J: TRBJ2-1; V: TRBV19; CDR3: CASSFAGTSGSHEQFF
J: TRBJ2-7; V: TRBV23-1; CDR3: CASSQSGGPYSYEQYF
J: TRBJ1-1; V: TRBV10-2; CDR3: CASSRDKNTEAFF
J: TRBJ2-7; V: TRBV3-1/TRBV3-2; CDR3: CASSQGGIGSSHEQYF
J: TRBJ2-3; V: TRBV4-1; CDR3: CASSQDLSGRATDTQYF
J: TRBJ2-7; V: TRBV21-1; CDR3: CASSKERRGLYEQYF
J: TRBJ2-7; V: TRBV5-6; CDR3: CASSLYGLAGDYEQYF
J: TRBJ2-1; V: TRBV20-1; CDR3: CSASSPYNEQFF
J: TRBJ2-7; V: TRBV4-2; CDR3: CASSPTGYGLAYEQYF
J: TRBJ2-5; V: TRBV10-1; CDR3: CASQETQYF
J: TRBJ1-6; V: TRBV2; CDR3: CASSGTGGNSPLHF
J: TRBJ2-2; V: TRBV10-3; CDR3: CAISGIAGADTGELFF
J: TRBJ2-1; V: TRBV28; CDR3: CASSFQGLVDNEQFF
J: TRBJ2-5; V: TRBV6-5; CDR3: CASKRSPQETQYF
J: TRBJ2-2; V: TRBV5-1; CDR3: CASSDLATDTGELFF
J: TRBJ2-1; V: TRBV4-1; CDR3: CASSLTDRGYEQFF
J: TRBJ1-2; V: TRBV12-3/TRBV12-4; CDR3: CASSATGVSGYTF
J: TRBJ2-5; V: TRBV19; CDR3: CASSSGVATQYF
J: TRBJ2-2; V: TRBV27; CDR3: CASRPFSVTGETGELFF
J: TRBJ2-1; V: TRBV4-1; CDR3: CASSQSEAGSYNEQFF
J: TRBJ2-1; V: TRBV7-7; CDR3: CASSLSGGYEQFF